This T cell receptor (beta chain) comes out of a study of CD8 T cells in ankylosing spondylitis. Study outcomes and limitations: Researchers report that disease-linked clones proved CD8+ and relatively rare in peripheral blood. Apparently characteristic of ankylosing spondylitis blood was a TCR beta motif (fewer than ten highly homologous variants). According to the report, clones linked to the disease were significantly enriched in matched synovial fluid samples taken from ankylosing spondylitis patients. Earlier reports found some motif variants in synovial fluid and blood in reactive arthritis.

On this clonotype itself: Its antigen remains unidentified.

V lost 2 bases to trimming and J lost 5 bases, with 12 bases between them. This CDR3 spans 14 amino acids. Germline V lookup: CDR1 SGHVS, CDR2 FQNEAQ. TCR beta libraries were made by quantitative 5'-RACE with molecular barcodes. One entry per CDR3 protein results from TCRdb running MiXCR on the 5' RACE reads. The sample lists fewer than 400,000 distinct CDR3 sequences, 20% to 25% occurring once. The chain combines TRBV7-8 with TRBJ1-2, with D perhaps matching TRBD1 (6 bases). The sequencing input was blood, either unsorted or a sorted T cell fraction (not recorded which). This clonotype originated in a male donor with ankylosing spondylitis. The CDR3 loop reads CASSLFVRGYGYTF. CDR3 DNA: TGTGCCAGCAGCTTATTCGTCAGGGGATATGGCTACACCTTC.